The 25 T cell receptor beta chains presented below share a single source sample, sequenced in a study of blood T cell repertoires in COVID-19. This table comes from immunoSEQ multiplex PCR, and its TCRdb copy is limited to in-frame clones, with some not included. The sample lists 60,000 to 70,000 clones, roughly 74% occurring once. The source material was peripheral blood. Receptors were obtained from an elderly woman with acute or convalescent COVID-19.

The V gene is TRBV19, the J gene TRBJ2-2; 10 nucleotides match TRBD1. Germline V CDR1 and CDR2: LNHDA, SQIVND (reference sequence). CDR3 length: 14 amino acids. V shed 11 bases and J 5 bases; nucleotides not matched to a gene: 8. CDR3 in DNA: TGTGCCGCAGGGACAGGGGTAAGGACCGGGGAGCTGTTTTTT. Translated, it gives CAAGTGVRTGELFF.

The J gene is TRBJ2-7, the V gene TRBV5-6; the D gene is possibly TRBD1 (5 bases). The CDR3 contains 14 residues. The germline CDR1 and CDR2 sequences are SGHDT and YYEEEE. V lost 2 bases, J lost 3 bases, and 12 bases lay in between. The CDR3 sequence: CASSFFPRGYEQYF. In DNA form, the CDR3 reads TGTGCCAGCAGCTTCTTCCCTAGGGGCTACGAGCAGTACTTC.

The chain is built from TRBV12-3 or TRBV12-4 and TRBJ2-4; 10 nucleotides line up with TRBD1. Germline trimming cut 5 bases from V and 9 bases from J; bases unmatched to any gene: 4. This CDR3 is 13 amino acids long. Here the CDR3 reads CASSPRTGGIQYF. CDR3 coding DNA: TGTGCCAGCAGTCCGCGGACAGGGGGCATTCAGTACTTC.

The rearrangement joins TRBV7-2 to TRBJ1-5, with a possible D match to TRBD1 (5 bases). The length of the CDR3 is 14 residues. CDR1 and CDR2 (germline): SGHTA, FQGNSA. V gave up 0 bases and J gave up 4 bases, with 7 bases separating them. The CDR3 DNA reads as TGTGCCAGCAGCTTAGCAGGGGATAATCAGCCCCAGCATTTT. Translated, it gives CASSLAGDNQPQHF.

This clone was seen more than once but under ten times. The chain links TRBV19 to TRBJ2-1; D call uncertain. The CDR3 has 14 residues. Trimming removed 3 bases from V and 7 bases from J, with 13 bases in between. CDR1 LNHDA and CDR2 SQIVND come from the germline V gene (reference sequence). CDR3 coding DNA: TGTGCCAGTAGTATTGAGTCCAGCAGGAATGAGCAGTTCTTC. Its protein product is CASSIESSRNEQFF.

This chain links TRBV5-4 with TRBJ2-2; 7 bases agree with TRBD1. The ends lost 4 bases at V and 4 bases at J; junction bases unmatched: 10. Germline V gives CDR1 SGHNT, CDR2 YYREEE (reference sequence). CDR3 length: 16 residues. CDR3 sequence reads: CASSPGVGGTTGELFF. The CDR3 DNA reads as TGTGCCAGCAGCCCCGGCGTAGGGGGCACCACCGGGGAGCTGTTTTTT. The entire variable domain, with the rest obtained from reference TRBV5-4 and TRBJ2-2, is as follows: ETGVTQSPTHLIKTRGQQVTLRCSSQSGHNTVSWYQQALGQGPQFIFQYYREEENGRGNFPPRFSGLQFPNYSSELNVNALELDDSALYLCASSPGVGGTTGELFFGEGSRLTVL.

The chain uses TRBV29-1 and TRBJ2-7; D is uncertain. The V gene lost 6 bases and the J gene lost 3 bases, with 12 bases spanning the gap. This CDR3 contains 12 residues. Germline CDR1 and CDR2: SQVTM and ANQGSEA. CDR3 residues: CSVHGSGYEQYF. The CDR3 nucleotides read TGCAGCGTCCATGGTTCGGGCTACGAGCAGTACTTC.

The chain uses TRBV6-4 and TRBJ2-1, with 8 bases aligning to TRBD2. Trimming cost V 3 bases and J 0 bases; bases outside gene matches: 1. The germline V gene encodes CDR1 MRHNA and CDR2 SNTAGT. The CDR3 is 15 amino acids. The CDR3 DNA follows: TGTGCCAGCAGTGAGACTAGCGACTCCTACAATGAGCAGTTCTTC. Its translation is CASSETSDSYNEQFF.

The chain links TRBV20-1 to TRBJ2-5; D may correspond to TRBD1 or TRBD2 (5 bases each). V shed 3 bases and J shed 5 bases, with 19 bases lying between them. The CDR3 runs to 15 residues. The V gene's germline CDR1 is DFQATT and CDR2 SNEGSKA (reference sequence). CDR3 in DNA: TGCAGTGCTAGTGGGGGTCAGGGCTACTCGGAGACCCAGTACTTC. Residues: CSASGGQGYSETQYF.

The genes are TRBV7-3 and TRBJ1-1; unclear D gene. CDR1 is SGHTA, CDR2 FQGTGA, per germline. This CDR3 region has 13 residues. Trimming removed 4 bases at V and 1 base at J, with 7 bases between. CDR3 sequence (DNA): TGTGCCAGCAGCTCGCTCAGGAACACTGAAGCTTTCTTT. Translating gives CASSSLRNTEAFF.

The chain joins TRBV5-1 to TRBJ1-1; possible D gene TRBD1, 6 bases. Trimming cost V 4 bases and J 1 base, with 14 bases left between them. Per germline, CDR1 SGHRS and CDR2 YFSETQ. The CDR3 runs to 15 residues. CDR3 nucleotides: TGCGCCAGCAGCCCGGGACACCTAGGGAACACTGAAGCTTTCTTT. Translated: CASSPGHLGNTEAFF.

The genes are TRBV29-1 and TRBJ2-1; D remains ambiguous. The ends were cut back, 4 bases at V and 7 bases at J, with 11 bases in the middle. Germline lookup yields CDR1 SQVTM and CDR2 ANQGSEA. The CDR3 spans 12 residues. The CDR3 DNA is TGCAGCGTTGGCCGCCTGAGTAATGAGCAGTTCTTC. Translating it yields CSVGRLSNEQFF.

The chain links TRBV19 to TRBJ1-1, with D hard to call. The V end lost 3 bases, the J end lost 1 base, and 9 bases lay between the germline ends. The germline CDR1 and CDR2 sequences are LNHDA and SQIVND (reference sequence). The CDR3 spans 14 residues. CDR3 nucleotides: TGTGCCAGTAGTATCAGGCAGGCGAACACTGAAGCTTTCTTT. Translated, it gives CASSIRQANTEAFF.

CDR3 sequence: CASSPLTGELFF. The CDR3 coding sequence is TGTGCCAGCAGTCCCCTTACCGGGGAGCTGTTTTTT. The chain recombines TRBV27 with TRBJ2-2, with D hard to call. Germline V lookup: CDR1 MNHEY, CDR2 SMNVEV (reference sequence). This CDR3 comprises 12 residues. Deletions cut 5 bases from V and 5 bases from J, with 6 bases between.

This chain uses TRBV3-1 (or the pseudogene TRBV3-2) with TRBJ1-1; D ambiguous. This CDR3 has 14 amino acids. V lost 0 bases, J lost 3 bases, and 8 bases lay in between. Germline loops: CDR1 LGHDT, CDR2 YNNKEL (reference sequence). The CDR3 DNA is TGTGCCAGCAGCCAAGATGCCGGGTACACTGAAGCTTTCTTT. It specifies CASSQDAGYTEAFF.

The V gene is TRBV14, the J gene TRBJ2-7, with a weak D call TRBD1 (6 bases). CDR3 length equals 14 residues. V lost 4 bases, J lost 4 bases, and 14 bases lay in between. Germline V gene sequence: CDR1 SGHDN, CDR2 FVKESK. The CDR3 loop reads CASSRETGPYEQYF. CDR3 DNA: TGTGCCAGCAGCCGAGAGACAGGCCCATACGAGCAGTACTTC.

The chain recombines TRBV5-6 with TRBJ2-5, with 7 bases that match TRBD2. The CDR3 has 15 residues. CDR1 is SGHDT and CDR2 is YYEEEE in the germline V gene. J gave up 2 bases and V 1 base, and 5 bases lay outside the gene matches. CDR3 amino acids: CASSLLGEGQETQYF. CDR3 DNA sequence: TGTGCCAGCAGCTTGCTTGGGGAGGGGCAAGAGACCCAGTACTTC.

The chain links TRBV18 to TRBJ1-4, with 8 bases identical to TRBD1. Germline V gene lookup returns CDR1 KGHSH and CDR2 LQKENI. Trimming took 2 bases from V and 5 from J; bases not matched to a gene: 7. The CDR3 has 16 residues. CDR3 amino acids: CASSPASGQGNEKLFF. For the CDR3, the DNA is TGTGCCAGCTCACCAGCGTCAGGACAGGGCAATGAAAAACTGTTTTTT.

The gene calls are TRBV9 and TRBJ2-7, with a tentative D call TRBD2 (7 bases). Trimming shortened V by 3 bases and J by 8 bases, and 12 bases separated the two germline ends. Germline-derived CDR1 and CDR2 are SGDLS and YYNGEE. The CDR3 totals 12 residues. As DNA, the CDR3 is TGTGCCAGCAGCGGGGAGGGGGGTCAGCAGTACTTC. Its translation: CASSGEGGQQYF.

The chain carries TRBV12-3 or TRBV12-4 and TRBJ1-1, with TRBD1 matching 9 bases. CDR3 length: 13 residues. V trimming: 6 bases; J trimming: 5 bases; junction bases outside the gene matches: 4. The CDR3 loop is CASSPGQGTEAFF. The CDR3 region has the DNA TGTGCCAGCAGCCCGGGACAGGGAACTGAAGCTTTCTTT.

The chain couples TRBV19 to TRBJ1-5; 9 nucleotides match TRBD1. The CDR3 has 15 residues. With 4 bases clipped from V and 1 base from J, the junction kept 2 bases outside the gene matches. CDR1 is LNHDA and CDR2 is SQIVND in the germline V gene (reference sequence). The CDR3 here is CASSTGTGSNQPQHF. The DNA for the CDR3 is TGTGCCAGTAGTACCGGGACAGGGAGCAATCAGCCCCAGCATTTT.

On this clone itself: Relative to the germline gene, one junction end is altered; a read error may explain this. V is TRBV23-1 and J is TRBJ2-7; D is possibly TRBD2 (5 bases). TRBV23-1 is sorted into the ORF group, with uncertain function. The CDR3 spans 9 residues. CDR3 residues: CASLRGRDF. The CDR3 nucleotides read TGCGCCAGCCTACGTGGGAGAGACTTC.

The rearrangement uses TRBV28 and TRBJ2-5; 11 bases are a match to TRBD1. Germline lookup yields CDR1 MDHEN and CDR2 SYDVKM. Trimming at V came to 6 bases and at J to 5 bases, leaving 8 bases not matched to a gene. The length of the CDR3 is 15 residues. CDR3 residues: CASRSGTGGAETQYF. The DNA of the CDR3 is TGTGCCAGCAGGTCCGGGACAGGGGGGGCGGAGACCCAGTACTTC.

J is TRBJ2-5 and V is TRBV28; 11 nucleotides match TRBD1. Germline trimming cut 6 bases from V and 9 bases from J; bases unmatched to any gene: 12. The CDR3 runs 15 residues. Germline loops: CDR1 MDHEN, CDR2 SYDVKM. CDR3 bases: TGTGCCAGCAGCTCTTCCAAGGGGACAGGGGGGCCCCAGTACTTC. Translated, it gives CASSSSKGTGGPQYF.

This chain joins TRBV10-2 and TRBJ2-7; D possibly corresponds to TRBD1 (6 bases). V gave up 3 bases and J gave up 5 bases, with 11 bases separating them. This CDR3 has 13 residues. From germline, CDR1 is WSHSY and CDR2 SAAADI. The CDR3 reads CASSDNRDNEQYF. The CDR3 coding sequence is TGCGCCAGCAGTGATAACAGGGATAACGAGCAGTACTTC.